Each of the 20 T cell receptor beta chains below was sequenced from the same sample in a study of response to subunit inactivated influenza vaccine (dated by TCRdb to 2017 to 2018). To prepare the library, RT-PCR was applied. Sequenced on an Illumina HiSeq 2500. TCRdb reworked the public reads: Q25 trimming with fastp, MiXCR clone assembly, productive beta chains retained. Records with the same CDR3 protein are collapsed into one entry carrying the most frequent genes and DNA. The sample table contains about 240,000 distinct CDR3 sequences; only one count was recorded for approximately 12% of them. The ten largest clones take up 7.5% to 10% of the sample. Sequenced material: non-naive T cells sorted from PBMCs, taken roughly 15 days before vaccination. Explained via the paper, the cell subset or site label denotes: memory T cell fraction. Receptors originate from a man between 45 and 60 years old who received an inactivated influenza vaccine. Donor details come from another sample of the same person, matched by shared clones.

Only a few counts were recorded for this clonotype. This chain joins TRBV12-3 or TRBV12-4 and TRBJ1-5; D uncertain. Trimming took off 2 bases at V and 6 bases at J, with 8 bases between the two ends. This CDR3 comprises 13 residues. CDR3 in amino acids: CASSLNEAQPQHF. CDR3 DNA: TGTGCCAGCAGTTTAAACGAAGCTCAGCCCCAGCATTTT.

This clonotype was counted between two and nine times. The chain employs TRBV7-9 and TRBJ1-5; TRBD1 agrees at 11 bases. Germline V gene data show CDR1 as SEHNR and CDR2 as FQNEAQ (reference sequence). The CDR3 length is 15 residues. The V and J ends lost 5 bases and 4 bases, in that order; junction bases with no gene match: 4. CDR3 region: CASSRGQGENQPQHF. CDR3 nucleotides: TGTGCCAGCAGCCGGGGACAGGGGGAAAATCAGCCCCAGCATTTT.

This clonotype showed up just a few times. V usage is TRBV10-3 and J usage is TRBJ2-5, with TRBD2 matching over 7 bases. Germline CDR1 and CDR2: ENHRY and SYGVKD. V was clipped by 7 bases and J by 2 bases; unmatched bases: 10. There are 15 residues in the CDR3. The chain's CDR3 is CAITAGRGLQETQYF. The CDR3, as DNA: TGTGCCATCACCGCAGGGAGGGGTCTTCAAGAGACCCAGTACTTC.

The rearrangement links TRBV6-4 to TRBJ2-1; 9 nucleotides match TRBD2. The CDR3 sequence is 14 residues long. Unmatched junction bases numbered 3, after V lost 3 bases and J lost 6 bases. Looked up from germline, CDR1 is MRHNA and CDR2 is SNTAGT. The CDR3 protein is CASSEAGGLNEQFF. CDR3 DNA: TGTGCCAGCAGTGAGGCGGGAGGGCTCAATGAGCAGTTCTTC.

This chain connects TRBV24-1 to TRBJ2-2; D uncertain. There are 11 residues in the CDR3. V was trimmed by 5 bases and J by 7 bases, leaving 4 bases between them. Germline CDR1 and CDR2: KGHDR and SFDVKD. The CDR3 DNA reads TGTGCCACCAGTGCAAACGGGGAGCTGTTTTTT. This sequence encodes CATSANGELFF.

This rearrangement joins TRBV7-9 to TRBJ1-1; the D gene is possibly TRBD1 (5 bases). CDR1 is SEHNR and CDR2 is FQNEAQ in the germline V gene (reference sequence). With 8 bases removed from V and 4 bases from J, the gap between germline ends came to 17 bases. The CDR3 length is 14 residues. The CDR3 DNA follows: TGTGCCAGCCGCTCTTCTATTGGGGGCACTGAAGCTTTCTTT. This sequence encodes CASRSSIGGTEAFF.

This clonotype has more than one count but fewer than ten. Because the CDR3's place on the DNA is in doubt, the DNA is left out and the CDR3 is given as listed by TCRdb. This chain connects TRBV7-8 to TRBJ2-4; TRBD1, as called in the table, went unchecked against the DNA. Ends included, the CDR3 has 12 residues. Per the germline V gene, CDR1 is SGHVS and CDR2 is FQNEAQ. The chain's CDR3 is CASSLVGAGTHF.

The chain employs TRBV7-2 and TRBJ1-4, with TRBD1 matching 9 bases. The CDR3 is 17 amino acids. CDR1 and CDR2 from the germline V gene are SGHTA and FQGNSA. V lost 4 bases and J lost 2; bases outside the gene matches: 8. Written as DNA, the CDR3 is TGTGCCAGCAGCTCCCGCGCCGGGACAGGGACTAATGAAAAACTGTTTTTT. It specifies CASSSRAGTGTNEKLFF.

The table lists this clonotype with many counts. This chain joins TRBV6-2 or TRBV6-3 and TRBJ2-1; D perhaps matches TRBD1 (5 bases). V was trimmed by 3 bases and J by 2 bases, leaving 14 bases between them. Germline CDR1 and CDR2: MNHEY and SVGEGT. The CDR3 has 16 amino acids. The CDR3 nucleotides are TGTGCCAGCAGTTATTCCTCAGGGCGACCCTACAATGAGCAGTTCTTC. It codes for CASSYSSGRPYNEQFF.

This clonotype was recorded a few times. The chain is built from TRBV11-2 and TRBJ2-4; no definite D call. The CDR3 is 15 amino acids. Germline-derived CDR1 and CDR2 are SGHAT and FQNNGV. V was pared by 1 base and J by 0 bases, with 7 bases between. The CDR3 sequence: CASSLGWGAKNIQYF. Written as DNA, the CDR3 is TGTGCCAGCAGCTTAGGGTGGGGAGCCAAAAACATTCAGTACTTC.

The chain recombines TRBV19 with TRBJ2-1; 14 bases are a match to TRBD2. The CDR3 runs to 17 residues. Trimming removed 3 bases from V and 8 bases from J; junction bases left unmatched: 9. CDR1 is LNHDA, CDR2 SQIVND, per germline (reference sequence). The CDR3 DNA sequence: TGTGCCAGTAGTATGGGGACTAGCGGGAGAGTTTTTCATGAGCAGTTCTTC. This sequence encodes CASSMGTSGRVFHEQFF.

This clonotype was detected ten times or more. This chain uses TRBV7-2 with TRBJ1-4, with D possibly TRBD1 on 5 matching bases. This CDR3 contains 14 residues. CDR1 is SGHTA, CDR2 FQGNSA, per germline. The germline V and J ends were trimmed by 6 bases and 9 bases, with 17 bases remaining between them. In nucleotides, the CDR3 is TGTGCCAGCAGTCTAGGGGCCCCACAAAAAAAACTGTTTTTT. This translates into CASSLGAPQKKLFF.

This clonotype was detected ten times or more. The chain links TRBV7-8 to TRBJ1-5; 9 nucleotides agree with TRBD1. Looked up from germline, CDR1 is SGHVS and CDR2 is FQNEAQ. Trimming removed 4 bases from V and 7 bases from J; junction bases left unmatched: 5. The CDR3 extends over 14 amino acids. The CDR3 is CASSSDRGAQPQHF. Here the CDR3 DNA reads TGTGCCAGCAGCTCGGACAGGGGAGCGCAGCCCCAGCATTTT.

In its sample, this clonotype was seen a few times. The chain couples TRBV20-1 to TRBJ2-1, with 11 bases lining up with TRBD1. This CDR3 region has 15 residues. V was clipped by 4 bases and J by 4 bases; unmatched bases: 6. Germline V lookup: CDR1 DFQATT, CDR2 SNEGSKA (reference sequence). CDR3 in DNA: TGCAGTGCTAACCCGGGACAGGGGGGTTACAATGAGCAGTTCTTC. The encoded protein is CSANPGQGGYNEQFF.

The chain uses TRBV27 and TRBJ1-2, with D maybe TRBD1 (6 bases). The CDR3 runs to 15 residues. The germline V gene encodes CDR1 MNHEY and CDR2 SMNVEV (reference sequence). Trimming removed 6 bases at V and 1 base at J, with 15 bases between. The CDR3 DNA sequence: TGTGCCAGCAGCCAACAGGGCCCTATTAACTATGGCTACACCTTC. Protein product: CASSQQGPINYGYTF.

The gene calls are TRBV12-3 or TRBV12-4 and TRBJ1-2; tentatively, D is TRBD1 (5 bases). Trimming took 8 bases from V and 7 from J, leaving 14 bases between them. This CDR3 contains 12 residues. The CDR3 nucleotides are TGTGCCAGCGGGGACCCGGCGGTTGGCTACACCTTC. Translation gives CASGDPAVGYTF.

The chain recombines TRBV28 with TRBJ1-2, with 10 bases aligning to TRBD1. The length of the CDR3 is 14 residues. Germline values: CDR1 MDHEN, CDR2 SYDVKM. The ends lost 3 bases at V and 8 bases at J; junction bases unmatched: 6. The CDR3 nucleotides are TGTGCCAGCAGTTTTGACAGGGGGCAAGGAGGCTACACCTTC. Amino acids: CASSFDRGQGGYTF.

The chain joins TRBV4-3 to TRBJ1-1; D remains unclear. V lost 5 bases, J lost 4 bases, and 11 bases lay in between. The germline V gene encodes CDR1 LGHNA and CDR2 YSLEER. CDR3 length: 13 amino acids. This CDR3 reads CASSAKTSTEAFF. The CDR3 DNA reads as TGCGCCAGCAGCGCTAAAACGTCCACTGAAGCTTTCTTT.

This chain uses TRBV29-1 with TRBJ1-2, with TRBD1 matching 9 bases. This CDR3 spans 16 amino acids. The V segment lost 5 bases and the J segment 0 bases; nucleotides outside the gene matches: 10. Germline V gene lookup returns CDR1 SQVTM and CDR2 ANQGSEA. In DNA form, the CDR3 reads TGCAGCGTTTTCAAACAGGGGGCGCATTCTAACTATGGCTACACCTTC. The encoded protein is CSVFKQGAHSNYGYTF.

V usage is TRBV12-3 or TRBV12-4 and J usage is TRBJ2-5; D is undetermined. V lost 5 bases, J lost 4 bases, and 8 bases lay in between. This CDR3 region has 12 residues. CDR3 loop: CASSGSVETQYF. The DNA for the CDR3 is TGTGCCAGCAGTGGGTCGGTAGAGACCCAGTACTTC.